The text below deals with one T cell receptor beta chain. One end of the junction varies from germline; a read error may be responsible. Germline-derived CDR1 and CDR2 are SQVTM and ANQGSEA. This CDR3 has 16 residues. Together with a sample-barcoded 5' primer, a J-beta primer mix was included in a second PCR lasting about 7 to 11 cycles. TCRdb independently ran MiXCR on the 5' RACE reads; one entry per CDR3 protein. This sample has approximately 900,000 distinct CDR3 sequences, with under 35% found just once. This entry belongs to a study of blood T cells in healthy people across ages. A further study also used this sample, focusing on T cells of mothers and their children.

The sequence derives from a woman aged 40 to 55 in good health. The chain uses TRBV29-1 and TRBJ1-1; 7 nucleotides match TRBD1. What was sequenced was blood. Written as DNA, the CDR3 is TGCAGCGTTGAAAAGGCCCAGGGGGGACTGAACACTGAAACTTTCTTT. Translated, it gives CSVEKAQGGLNTETFF.